The source of this T cell receptor beta chain is a study of T-cell reconstitution after alpha-beta-depleted transplantation in children. CDR1 and CDR2 from the germline V gene are SQVTM and ANQGSEA. The V end was cut by 3 bases, the J end by 5 bases, with 13 bases between. This CDR3 is built from 13 residues. Preparation of the TCRbeta library was carried out with unique molecular identifiers. A single record per CDR3 protein comes from TCRdb applying MiXCR to the PCR reads. Counted here are some 200,000 distinct CDR3 sequences, about 7% occurring once; the ten biggest clones make up less than 7%. Study-wide results and limits: T cells produced anew were the main source of T-cell counts and diversity one year after transplant. As was reported, about two months after transplant, alpha-beta T cells came from several hundred expanded graft clones. At day 60, the high TCRbeta diversity found in some patients originated from recipient T cells and thymic progenitors that had survived.

This clonotype appeared many times. Its antigen remains unknown. The chain uses TRBV29-1 and TRBJ1-2; D gene ambiguous. Material: PBMCs, obtained before TCRalphabeta/CD19-depleted stem cell transplant. This receptor was obtained from a boy younger than 10 with acute lymphoblastic leukemia, due to receive a stem cell transplant. The CDR3 DNA reads TGCAGCGTTGATTCGGTCAGGTATTATGGCTACACCTTC. It translates to CSVDSVRYYGYTF.